The entry below gives a single TCR beta chain sequence along with its context. Losses at the gene ends were 3 bases for V and 6 bases for J; bases not matched to a gene: 16. Per the germline V gene, CDR1 is MDHEN and CDR2 is SYDVKM. CDR3 length equals 18 residues. Amplification targeted TCR beta CDR3 regions from RNA transcripts. An initial round of RT-PCR targeting the TCR CDR3 relied on the HTBI primer set. In TCRdb, the multiplex PCR reads were re-called with MiXCR into one record per CDR3 protein. Counted here are 250,000 to 300,000 distinct CDR3 sequences, roughly 13% occurring once; the ten biggest clones make up less than 8%. This specimen belongs to a study of T cells in Graves' hyperthyroidism and ophthalmopathy.

The rearrangement joins TRBV28 to TRBJ1-5; 8 nucleotides align to TRBD1. Sequencing was performed on blood. This receptor was identified in a woman aged 40 to 55 with Graves' hyperthyroidism. The CDR3 DNA reads as TGTGCCAGCAGTTTTGGACAGGGCCAAACTCTCTTCGCTCAGCCCCAGCATTTT. Translating it yields CASSFGQGQTLFAQPQHF.